The 22 T cell receptor beta chains reported below all come from one sample, sequenced in a study of T cells after yellow fever vaccination. TCRdb re-derived calls from the 5' RACE reads in MiXCR, one entry per CDR3 protein. The sample shows around 100,000 distinct CDR3 sequences, about 5.8% of them seen only once. The sequencing here drew on CD8+ T cells sorted from PBMCs, taken 10 days after the yellow fever booster vaccination. Source of these receptors: a man aged 18 to 29 who received the YFV17D yellow fever vaccine.

This clonotype was counted between two and nine times. The chain carries TRBV6-6 and TRBJ1-6, with D unclear. This CDR3 region has 15 residues. The germline V gene encodes CDR1 MNHNY and CDR2 SVGAGI (reference sequence). The germline V and J ends were trimmed by 8 bases and 7 bases, with 18 bases remaining between them. DNA of the CDR3: TGTGCCAGCTCCGCAGGCGACCTTTGGAATTCACCCCTCCACTTT. As protein: CASSAGDLWNSPLHF.

The V and J genes are TRBV27 and TRBJ1-2; 8 bases are shared with TRBD1. This CDR3 is built from 14 residues. The germline V gene encodes CDR1 MNHEY and CDR2 SMNVEV (reference sequence). V was clipped by 2 bases and J by 5 bases; unmatched bases: 4. The DNA for the CDR3 is TGTGCCAGCAGTTTACAGGGGGCGGGGTATGGCTACACCTTC. Encoded protein: CASSLQGAGYGYTF.

This clonotype was detected only a few times. The V call is TRBV19, the J call TRBJ2-2; TRBD2 is a possible D gene (6 bases). The germline V and J ends were trimmed by 5 bases and 1 base, with 8 bases remaining between them. Germline V gene data show CDR1 as LNHDA and CDR2 as SQIVND (reference sequence). This CDR3 contains 14 residues. The CDR3 loop is CASSWGLNTGELFF. CDR3 DNA sequence: TGTGCCAGTAGTTGGGGACTGAACACCGGGGAGCTGTTTTTT. The full variable domain, in which reference TRBV19 and TRBJ2-2 provide the parts outside the CDR3, is DGGITQSPKYLFRKEGQNVTLSCEQNLNHDAMYWYRQDPGQGLRLIYYSQIVNDFQKGDIAEGYSVSREKKESFPLTVTSAQKNPTAFYLCASSWGLNTGELFFGEGSRLTVL.

This clonotype has a handful of counts. The J gene is TRBJ2-1, the V gene TRBV7-2, with D possibly matching TRBD2 (6 bases). The V end was cut by 3 bases, the J end by 2 bases, with 14 bases between. Germline V gene lookup returns CDR1 SGHTA and CDR2 FQGNSA. The CDR3 runs 16 residues. Here the CDR3 DNA reads TGTGCCAGCAGCTTGGTTCGGGGGTTCCCCTACAATGAGCAGTTCTTC. Translated, it gives CASSLVRGFPYNEQFF.

This clonotype came up a few times. The chain joins TRBV27 to TRBJ1-2; 8 positions agree with TRBD1. The junction had 8 bases not matched to a gene; V was cut back by 6 bases and J by 5 bases. CDR3 size: 14 residues. Germline V gene data show CDR1 as MNHEY and CDR2 as SMNVEV (reference sequence). This CDR3 is CASRVAGGTYGYTF. The CDR3 nucleotides read TGTGCCAGCAGAGTCGCAGGGGGCACGTATGGCTACACCTTC.

The chain employs TRBV7-9 and TRBJ1-1, with a weak D call TRBD1 (5 bases). Germline V gives CDR1 SEHNR, CDR2 FQNEAQ (reference sequence). The CDR3 contains 12 residues. V gave up 7 bases and J gave up 5 bases, with 11 bases separating them. The CDR3 nucleotides read TGTGCCAGCACTAGGGGACGGACTGAAGCTTTCTTT. Protein sequence: CASTRGRTEAFF.

The table lists this clonotype with a few counts. The rearrangement uses TRBV7-9 and TRBJ1-1; no reliable D call. The CDR3 has 14 amino acids. The germline CDR1 and CDR2 sequences are SEHNR and FQNEAQ (reference sequence). Deletions cut 1 base from V and 5 bases from J, with 11 bases between. DNA for the CDR3: TGTGCCAGCAGCTTAGGAAAAATAGAGACTGAAGCTTTCTTT. This translates into CASSLGKIETEAFF.

Many counts were recorded for this clonotype. The chain combines TRBV5-1 with TRBJ2-7, with 13 bases matching TRBD2. The CDR3 is 14 amino acids. Trimming removed 5 bases from V and 5 bases from J; junction bases left unmatched: 4. CDR1 and CDR2 from the germline V gene are SGHRS and YFSETQ. DNA of the CDR3: TGCGCCAGCAGACGGACTAGCGGGGGTGACGAGCAGTACTTC. Protein sequence: CASRRTSGGDEQYF.

In its sample, this clonotype was seen a few times. The J gene is TRBJ2-1, the V gene TRBV20-1; D is undetermined. There are 14 residues in the CDR3. V dropped 1 base and J dropped 14 bases, with 21 bases sitting between them. Germline CDR1 is DFQATT and CDR2 is SNEGSKA (reference sequence). The CDR3 coding sequence is TGCAGTGCTAGAGGAAGAACTGCCCTCAGCGCGAAGTTCTTC. This codes for CSARGRTALSAKFF.

The genes are TRBV15 and TRBJ2-2, with D uncertain. V gave up 5 bases and J gave up 0 bases, with 7 bases separating them. The germline CDR1 and CDR2 sequences are LNHNV and YYDKDF (reference sequence). The CDR3 totals 14 residues. The CDR3, as DNA: TGTGCCACCAGCGCCACATCGAACACCGGGGAGCTGTTTTTT. This gives the protein CATSATSNTGELFF.

Ten or more counts support this clonotype. The chain joins TRBV6-2 or TRBV6-3 to TRBJ1-1; 8 nucleotides match TRBD1. V was clipped by 5 bases and J by 7 bases; unmatched bases: 15. The germline CDR1 and CDR2 sequences are MNHEY and SVGEGT. The CDR3 has 16 amino acids. CDR3: CASSPRTGPSQGEAFF. In DNA, the CDR3 is TGTGCCAGCAGTCCCCGGACAGGGCCAAGTCAGGGTGAAGCTTTCTTT.

The V call is TRBV4-1, the J call TRBJ2-3; the D is unclear. Germline CDR1 is MGHRA and CDR2 is YSYEKL. With 4 bases removed from V and 3 bases from J, the gap between germline ends came to 14 bases. This CDR3 is built from 15 residues. This CDR3 is CASSPTAQLTDTQYF. The CDR3 coding sequence is TGCGCCAGCAGCCCGACGGCGCAACTTACAGATACGCAGTATTTT.

This clonotype has a handful of counts. V usage is TRBV5-1 and J usage is TRBJ2-3; 7 bases align to TRBD1. The CDR3 consists of 15 residues. The junction had 6 bases not matched to a gene; V was cut back by 3 bases and J by 2 bases. Germline assignment: CDR1 SGHRS and CDR2 YFSETQ. The DNA of the CDR3 is TGCGCCAGCAGCTCTTGGGACAGAGACACAGATACGCAGTATTTT. Protein product: CASSSWDRDTDTQYF.

This clonotype was counted ten times or more. CDR3 DNA: TGTGCCGCAACAGGGGCAGGAACAGATACGCAGTATTTT. It specifies CAATGAGTDTQYF. V gene TRBV7-9 combines with J gene TRBJ2-3, with 7 positions matching TRBD1. The CDR3 is 13 residues long. The germline V gene has CDR1 SEHNR and CDR2 FQNEAQ (reference sequence). V gave up 11 bases and J gave up 3 bases; unmatched junction bases: 8. The full variable domain, its missing parts supplied by reference TRBV7-9 and TRBJ2-3, is DTGVSQNPRHKITKRGQNVTFRCDPISEHNRLYWYRQTLGQGPEFLTYFQNEAQLEKSRLLSDRFSAERPKGSFSTLEIQRTEQGDSAMYLCAATGAGTDTQYFGPGTRLTVL.

This clonotype was observed a few times. The V and J genes are TRBV5-1 and TRBJ2-4; D is perhaps TRBD2 (5 bases). V shed 0 bases and J shed 7 bases, with 11 bases lying between them. Germline V CDR1 and CDR2: SGHRS, YFSETQ. This CDR3 region has 14 residues. CDR3: CASSLGRGRNIQYF. CDR3 DNA: TGCGCCAGCAGCTTGGGTCGGGGTCGGAACATTCAGTACTTC.

This clonotype was seen many times. V is TRBV24-1 and J is TRBJ2-1; perhaps TRBD2 as D (6 bases). Germline V gene data show CDR1 as KGHDR and CDR2 as SFDVKD. V lost 5 bases and J 0 bases, leaving 16 bases between the germline ends. The CDR3 has 17 amino acids. This CDR3 is CATSGRGYLGSYNEQFF. The CDR3 coding sequence is TGTGCCACCAGTGGACGGGGGTATCTCGGCTCCTACAATGAGCAGTTCTTC.

The chain employs TRBV7-9 and TRBJ2-5; D call uncertain. Trimming cost V 1 base and J 3 bases, with 9 bases left between them. Germline assignment: CDR1 SEHNR and CDR2 FQNEAQ (reference sequence). CDR3 size: 14 residues. CDR3 sequence: CASSLVVGKETQYF. In nucleotides, the CDR3 is TGTGCCAGCAGCTTAGTGGTAGGGAAAGAGACCCAGTACTTC.

This sequence joins TRBV20-1 and TRBJ1-1; D remains unclear. Germline CDR1 reads DFQATT; CDR2 reads SNEGSKA (reference sequence). The CDR3 is made up of 15 amino acids. The ends were cut back, 6 bases at V and 1 base at J, with 18 bases in the middle. CDR3 protein: CSATSLRAGNTEAFF. As DNA, the CDR3 is TGCAGTGCCACGTCGTTAAGGGCTGGGAACACTGAAGCTTTCTTT.

The V call is TRBV7-9, the J call TRBJ2-6; D ambiguous. There are 15 residues in the CDR3. With 6 bases removed from V and 0 bases from J, the gap between germline ends came to 9 bases. CDR1 is SEHNR and CDR2 is FQNEAQ in the germline V gene (reference sequence). This CDR3 is CASSLLSSGANVLTF. Here the CDR3 DNA reads TGTGCCAGCAGTCTTCTCAGCTCTGGGGCCAACGTCCTGACTTTC.

This clonotype was seen only a few times. The chain combines TRBV7-9 with TRBJ2-1; 11 bases are a match to TRBD2. Trimming at V came to 5 bases and at J to 4 bases, leaving 7 bases not matched to a gene. This CDR3 is 16 amino acids long. Per the germline V gene, CDR1 is SEHNR and CDR2 is FQNEAQ (reference sequence). CDR3 amino acids: CASSPTSGGNYNEQFF. The DNA of the CDR3 is TGTGCCAGCAGCCCTACTAGCGGGGGCAATTACAATGAGCAGTTCTTC.

This clonotype came up a few times. The rearrangement uses TRBV6-2 or TRBV6-3 and TRBJ2-3, with 13 bases matching TRBD2. Per the germline V gene, CDR1 is MNHEY and CDR2 is SVGEGT. V lost 0 bases to trimming and J lost 2 bases; unmatched junction nucleotides: 5. This CDR3 comprises 18 residues. CDR3 DNA: TGTGCCAGCAGTTACTCGAGGACTAGCGGGGGACTCACAGATACGCAGTATTTT. Translated: CASSYSRTSGGLTDTQYF.

The chain has TRBV11-1 and TRBJ2-7, with 7 bases identical to TRBD1. This CDR3 spans 15 amino acids. The junction had 9 bases not matched to a gene; V was cut back by 5 bases and J by 2 bases. Germline loops: CDR1 SGHAT, CDR2 FQDESV (reference sequence). Here the CDR3 DNA reads TGTGCCAGCAGCGCCGACAGGGCCTTCGCCTACGAGCAGTACGTC. Residues: CASSADRAFAYEQYV.